This T cell receptor beta chain was observed in a study of beta chain features in type 1 diabetes. Study details: The number of sorted cells examined across all samples was under 140,000,000.

Study results and caveats: TCRB CDR3s from Type 1 diabetes patients were moderately but significantly shorter in all four CD4+ subsets.

Germline lookup yields CDR1 SGHNT and CDR2 YYREEE (reference sequence). V was shortened by 0 bases and J by 7 bases, with 11 bases between the two germline ends. This CDR3 contains 13 residues. This clone turned up a few times. Its antigen is unidentified. All of the isolated RNA was reverse transcribed, so expressed TCRB transcripts were sequenced. The study sequenced naive, central memory and regulatory T cell samples to an average of about 3.9 million reads. Assay used: immunoSEQ multiplex PCR; TCRdb lists only in-frame clones, some missing. The data contain about 150,000 clones, 13% of them seen just once; the ten biggest clones take up approximately 1.3%.

The chain is built from TRBV5-4 and TRBJ2-7; perhaps TRBD2 as D (6 bases). The TCR sequence derives from a man younger than 35 with type 1 diabetes. The source material was central memory CD4+ T cells from blood. The CDR3 nucleotides are TGTGCCAGCAGCTTGGGTTGGGGAGGTGAGCAGTACTTC. Its translation is CASSLGWGGEQYF.